This T cell receptor beta chain is from a study of regulatory T cells in long-lasting Graves disease. Regarding the study as a whole: With persistent disease, TRBV28, TRBJ1-2 and TRBJ2-5 were the favored segments. Lower TCR diversity characterized persistent Graves' patients relative to newly diagnosed patients. Persistent patients had more shared public clonotypes (about 2,700) than new patients (approximately 970).

V gave up 1 base and J gave up 2 bases, with 15 bases separating them. The V gene's germline CDR1 is LGHNA and CDR2 YSLEER. CDR3 size: 16 residues. This clonotype was observed a handful of times. Its antigen is not known. Documented time point: newly diagnosed GD, antithyroid drugs for less than 3 months. Extracted PBMC RNA gave rise to the TCR library. Patients met American Thyroid Association criteria for Graves' disease. Investigators prepared the TCR beta libraries by applying iRepertoire HTBI primers and Arm-PCR of CDR3 regions. From the multiplex PCR reads, TCRdb called clonotypes with MiXCR, one entry per CDR3 protein. The table has 250,000 or so distinct CDR3 sequences, about 19% seen once.

The source is a female donor with Graves disease. Material: peripheral blood mononuclear cells (PBMCs), obtained at new diagnosis, from a patient treated with antithyroid drugs. The chain is built from TRBV4-3 and TRBJ2-7, with D perhaps TRBD2 (6 bases). The CDR3 spells CASSQAWGTVPYEQYF. CDR3 DNA sequence: TGCGCCAGCAGCCAAGCGTGGGGGACTGTACCCTACGAGCAGTACTTC.